The rows below give T cell receptor beta chains drawn from one sample of a study of shared clonotypes between healthy human individuals. Assay: immunoSEQ multiplex PCR; the TCRdb copy retains only in-frame clones and omits some. The table records some 490,000 clones, 81% of them present only once. What was sequenced was PBMCs. Source of these receptors: a woman aged 35 to 49 in good health. Some clones in this sample may be carry-over from other donors' samples. The CDR3 runs from the conserved cysteine through the conserved F or W. D genes are given only for firm matches. A clone size is listed for some rows: how often the clone was seen (once, few, many), or a class if it is expanded.

V gene	D gene	clone size	J gene	CDR3 protein	CDR3 DNA
TRBV19	.	once	TRBJ2-5	CASSYRLQETQYF	TGTGCCAGTAGTTACAGGCTACAAGAGACCCAGTACTTC
TRBV30	.	.	TRBJ1-6	CAWSYGGSPLHF	TGTGCCTGGAGCTATGGGGGATCACCCCTCCACTTT
TRBV4-2	TRBD1	.	TRBJ2-7	CASSHAGTGSHEQYF	TGTGCCAGCAGCCACGCCGGGACAGGGTCCCACGAGCAGTACTTC
TRBV28	TRBD2	.	TRBJ2-2	CASSLGLAGVLGTGELFF	TGTGCCAGCAGCCTGGGACTAGCGGGAGTACTTGGCACCGGGGAGCTGTTTTTT
TRBV29-1	TRBD2	.	TRBJ2-1	CSVVRTSGRPNEQFF	TGCAGCGTTGTAAGGACTAGCGGGAGACCCAATGAGCAGTTCTTC
TRBV7-2	TRBD2	.	TRBJ2-3	CASSLVPAGGPPADTQYF	TGTGCCAGCAGCTTAGTCCCGGCGGGAGGGCCGCCGGCAGATACGCAGTATTTT
TRBV5-3	TRBD2	many	TRBJ2-2	CARSLGGLAGGNTGELFF	TGTGCCAGAAGCTTGGGGGGACTAGCGGGAGGGAACACCGGGGAGCTGTTTTTT
TRBV15	.	.	TRBJ1-4	CATSRDRQGKEKLFF	TGTGCCACCAGCAGAGATCGCCAGGGAAAGGAAAAACTGTTTTTT
TRBV29-1	TRBD2	.	TRBJ2-3	CSVDSGGGSTDTQYF	TGCAGCGTTGACTCGGGGGGTGGGAGCACAGATACGCAGTATTTT
TRBV2	.	.	TRBJ2-7	CASEGGSYEQYF	TGTGCCAGCGAAGGGGGCTCCTACGAGCAGTACTTC
TRBV11-1	.	few	TRBJ2-2	CASSPTVNTGELFF	TGTGCCAGCAGCCCTACGGTGAACACCGGGGAGCTGTTTTTT
TRBV7-2	.	.	TRBJ2-6	CASSQWGRNSGANVLTF	TGTGCCAGCAGCCAGTGGGGACGGAACTCTGGGGCCAACGTCCTGACTTTC
TRBV10-3	TRBD2	.	TRBJ2-7	CAISESTPWTSGSYEQYF	TGTGCCATCAGTGAGTCGACCCCTTGGACTAGCGGATCCTACGAGCAGTACTTC
TRBV7-9	TRBD2	.	TRBJ2-7	CASSLGIAGVSYEQYF	TGTGCCAGCAGCTTAGGTATAGCGGGAGTCTCCTACGAGCAGTACTTC
TRBV5-1	TRBD1	.	TRBJ1-1	CASSWGQGTPEAFF	TGCGCCAGCAGCTGGGGACAGGGGACCCCTGAAGCTTTCTTT
TRBV28	TRBD2	.	TRBJ2-5	CASSLAGLADRETQYF	TGTGCCAGCAGTTTAGCGGGACTAGCGGATCGAGAGACCCAGTACTTC
TRBV10-3	TRBD1	many	TRBJ1-3	CAIIGTGHSGNTIYF	TGTGCCATCATCGGGACAGGCCACTCTGGAAACACCATATATTTT
TRBV29-1	TRBD2	.	TRBJ2-3	CSVEISGKDTQYF	TGCAGCGTTGAGATTAGCGGGAAGGATACGCAGTATTTT
TRBV18	TRBD1	once	TRBJ1-5	CASSPGQGNQPQHF	TGTGCCAGCTCACCCGGACAGGGCAATCAGCCCCAGCATTTT